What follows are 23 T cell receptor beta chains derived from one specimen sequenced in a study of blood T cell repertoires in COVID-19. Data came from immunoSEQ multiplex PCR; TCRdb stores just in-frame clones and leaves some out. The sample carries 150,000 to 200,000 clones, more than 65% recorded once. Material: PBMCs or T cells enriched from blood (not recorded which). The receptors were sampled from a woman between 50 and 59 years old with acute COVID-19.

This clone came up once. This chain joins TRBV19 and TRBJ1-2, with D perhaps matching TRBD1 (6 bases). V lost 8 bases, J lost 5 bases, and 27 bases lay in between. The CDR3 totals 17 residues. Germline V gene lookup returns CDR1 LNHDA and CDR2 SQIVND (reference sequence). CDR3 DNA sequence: TGTGCCAGTCGGGCATGGGACAACAATTCTAGTCGATATGGCTACACCTTC. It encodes CASRAWDNNSSRYGYTF.

CDR3 nucleotide sequence: TGCGCCAGCAGCCCTAGGGGTGAGGACTCACCCCTCCACTTT. Translated, it gives CASSPRGEDSPLHF. This chain joins TRBV4-3 and TRBJ1-6; D is perhaps TRBD1 (5 bases). The CDR3 is made up of 14 amino acids. The germline CDR1 and CDR2 sequences are LGHNA and YSLEER. Trimming shortened V by 4 bases and J by 10 bases, and 14 bases separated the two germline ends.

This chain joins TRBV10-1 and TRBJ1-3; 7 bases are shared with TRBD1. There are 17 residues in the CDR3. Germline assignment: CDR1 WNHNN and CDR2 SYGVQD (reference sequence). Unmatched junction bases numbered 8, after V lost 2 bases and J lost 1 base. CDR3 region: CASSEDREAFSGNTIYF. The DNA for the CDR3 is TGCGCCAGCAGTGAGGACAGGGAGGCCTTTTCTGGAAACACCATATATTTT.

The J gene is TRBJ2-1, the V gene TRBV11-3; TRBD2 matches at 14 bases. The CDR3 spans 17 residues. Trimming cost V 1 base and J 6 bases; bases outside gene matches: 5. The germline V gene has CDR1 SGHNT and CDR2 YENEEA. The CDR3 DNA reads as TGTGCCAGCAGCTTAGGACTAGCGGGGGGGCCCGTCAATGAGCAGTTCTTC. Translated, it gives CASSLGLAGGPVNEQFF.

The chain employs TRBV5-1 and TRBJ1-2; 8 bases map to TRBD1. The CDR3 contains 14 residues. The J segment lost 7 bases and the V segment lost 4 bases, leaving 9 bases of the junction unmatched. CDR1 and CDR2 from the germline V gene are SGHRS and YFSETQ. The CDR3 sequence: CASSPAGGAGGYTF. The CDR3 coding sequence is TGCGCCAGCAGCCCGGCAGGGGGCGCGGGTGGCTACACCTTC.

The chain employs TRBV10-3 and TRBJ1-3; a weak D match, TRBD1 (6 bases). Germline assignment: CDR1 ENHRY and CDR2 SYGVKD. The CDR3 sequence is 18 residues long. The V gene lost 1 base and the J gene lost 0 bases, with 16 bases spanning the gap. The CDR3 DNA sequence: TGTGCCATCAGTGAGTTCGCTCAGGGGTCTCACTCTGGAAACACCATATATTTT. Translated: CAISEFAQGSHSGNTIYF.

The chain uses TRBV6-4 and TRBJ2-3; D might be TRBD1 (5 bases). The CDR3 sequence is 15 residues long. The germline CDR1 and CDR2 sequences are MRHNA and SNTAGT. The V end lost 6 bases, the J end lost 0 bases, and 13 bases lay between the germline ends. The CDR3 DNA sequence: TGTGCCAGCAGCACGACAGCAGGCAGCACAGATACGCAGTATTTT. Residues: CASSTTAGSTDTQYF.

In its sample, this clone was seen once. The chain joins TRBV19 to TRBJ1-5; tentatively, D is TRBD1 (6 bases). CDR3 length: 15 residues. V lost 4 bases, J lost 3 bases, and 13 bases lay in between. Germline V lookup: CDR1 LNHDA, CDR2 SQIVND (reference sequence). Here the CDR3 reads CASSTLSGVNQPQHF. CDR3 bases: TGTGCCAGTAGTACCTTGTCAGGGGTCAATCAGCCCCAGCATTTT. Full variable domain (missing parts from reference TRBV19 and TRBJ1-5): DGGITQSPKYLFRKEGQNVTLSCEQNLNHDAMYWYRQDPGQGLRLIYYSQIVNDFQKGDIAEGYSVSREKKESFPLTVTSAQKNPTAFYLCASSTLSGVNQPQHFGDGTRLSIL.

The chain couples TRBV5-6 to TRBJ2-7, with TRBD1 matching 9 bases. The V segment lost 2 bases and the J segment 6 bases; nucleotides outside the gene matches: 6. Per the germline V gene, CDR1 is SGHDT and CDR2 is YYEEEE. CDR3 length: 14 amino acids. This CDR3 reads CASSLVGQGREQYV. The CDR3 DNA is TGTGCCAGCAGCTTAGTGGGACAGGGTCGCGAGCAGTACGTC.

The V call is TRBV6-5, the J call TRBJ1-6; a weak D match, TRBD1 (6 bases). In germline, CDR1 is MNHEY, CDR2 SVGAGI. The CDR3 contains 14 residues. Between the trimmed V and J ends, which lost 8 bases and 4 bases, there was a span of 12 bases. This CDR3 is CASAYRAYNSPLHF. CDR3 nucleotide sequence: TGTGCCAGCGCTTACAGGGCGTATAATTCACCCCTCCACTTT.

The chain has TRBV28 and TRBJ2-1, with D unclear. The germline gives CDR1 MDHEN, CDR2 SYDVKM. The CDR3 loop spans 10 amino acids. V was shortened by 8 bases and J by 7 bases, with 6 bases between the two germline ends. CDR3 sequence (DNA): TGTGCCAGCGGCTGGAATGAGCAGTTCTTC. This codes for CASGWNEQFF.

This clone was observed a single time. For the CDR3, the DNA is TGTGCCAGCAGCGGTCTCGGGCAGGGTATCCCCGGGGAGCTGTTTTTT. Amino acid sequence: CASSGLGQGIPGELFF. This sequence joins TRBV14 and TRBJ2-2; TRBD1 might be the D (5 bases). This CDR3 region has 16 residues. V was shortened by 5 bases and J by 6 bases, with 19 bases between the two germline ends. Germline CDR1 reads SGHDN; CDR2 reads FVKESK. The complete variable domain, with remaining parts taken from reference TRBV14 and TRBJ2-2, reads EAGVTQFPSHSVIEKGQTVTLRCDPISGHDNLYWYRRVMGKEIKFLLHFVKESKQDESGMPNNRFLAERTGGTYSTLKVQPAELEDSGVYFCASSGLGQGIPGELFFGEGSRLTVL.

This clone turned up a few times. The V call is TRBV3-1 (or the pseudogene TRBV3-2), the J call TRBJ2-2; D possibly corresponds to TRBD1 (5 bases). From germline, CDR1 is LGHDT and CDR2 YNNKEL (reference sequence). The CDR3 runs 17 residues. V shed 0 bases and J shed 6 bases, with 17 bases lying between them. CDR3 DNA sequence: TGTGCCAGCAGCCAAGATCCCCGGGCAGGGTTGGCCGGGGAGCTGTTTTTT. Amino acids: CASSQDPRAGLAGELFF.

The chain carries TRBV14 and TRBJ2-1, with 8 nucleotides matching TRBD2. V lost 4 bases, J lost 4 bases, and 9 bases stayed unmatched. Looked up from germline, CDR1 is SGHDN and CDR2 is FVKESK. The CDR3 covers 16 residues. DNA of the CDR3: TGTGCCAGCAGCCGCCTAACGGGGGGGGTTTACAATGAGCAGTTCTTC. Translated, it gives CASSRLTGGVYNEQFF.

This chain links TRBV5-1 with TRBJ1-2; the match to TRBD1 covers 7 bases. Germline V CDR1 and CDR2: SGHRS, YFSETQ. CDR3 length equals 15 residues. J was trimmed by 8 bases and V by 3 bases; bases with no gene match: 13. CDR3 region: CASSSGTALAMGYTF. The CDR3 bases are TGCGCCAGCAGCTCGGGGACAGCCCTGGCTATGGGCTACACCTTC.

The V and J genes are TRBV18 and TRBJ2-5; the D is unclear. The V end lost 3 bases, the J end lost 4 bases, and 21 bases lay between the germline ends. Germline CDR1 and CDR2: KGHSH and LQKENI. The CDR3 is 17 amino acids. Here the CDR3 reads CASSPSLGQEKGETQYF. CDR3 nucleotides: TGTGCCAGCTCACCCTCCTTAGGCCAGGAAAAAGGAGAGACCCAGTACTTC.

The CDR3 nucleotides are TGTGCCAGTAGTATAACCCCCGGGACATTCTCCTACAATGAGCAGTTCTTC. It codes for CASSITPGTFSYNEQFF. The V call is TRBV19, the J call TRBJ2-1, with D possibly TRBD1 on 6 matching bases. The V end was cut by 2 bases, the J end by 0 bases, with 14 bases between. The germline gives CDR1 LNHDA, CDR2 SQIVND (reference sequence). The CDR3 loop spans 17 amino acids.

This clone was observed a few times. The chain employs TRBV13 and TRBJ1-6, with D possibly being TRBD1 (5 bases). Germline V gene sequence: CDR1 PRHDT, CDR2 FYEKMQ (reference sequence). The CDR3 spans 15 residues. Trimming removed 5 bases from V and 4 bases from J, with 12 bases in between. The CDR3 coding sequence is TGTGCCAGCAGCCCCCGGGGGGAATATAATTCACCCCTCCACTTT. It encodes CASSPRGEYNSPLHF.

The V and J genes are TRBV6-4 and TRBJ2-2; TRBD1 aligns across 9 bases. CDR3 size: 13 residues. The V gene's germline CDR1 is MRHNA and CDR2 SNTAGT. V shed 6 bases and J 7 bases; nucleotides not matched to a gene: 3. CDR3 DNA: TGTGCCAGCAGGCTGACAGGGGGCGGGGAGCTGTTTTTT. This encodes CASRLTGGGELFF.

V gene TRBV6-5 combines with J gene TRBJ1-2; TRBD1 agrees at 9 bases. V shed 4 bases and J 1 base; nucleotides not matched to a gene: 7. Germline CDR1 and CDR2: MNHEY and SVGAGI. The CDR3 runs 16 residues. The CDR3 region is CASSSDRGAFNYGYTF. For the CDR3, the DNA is TGTGCCAGCAGTTCCGACAGGGGGGCATTTAACTATGGCTACACCTTC.

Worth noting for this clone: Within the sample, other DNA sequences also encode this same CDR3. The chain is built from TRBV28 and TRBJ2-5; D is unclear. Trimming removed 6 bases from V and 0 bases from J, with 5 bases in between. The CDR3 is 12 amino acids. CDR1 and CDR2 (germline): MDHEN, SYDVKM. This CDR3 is CASRDYQETQYF. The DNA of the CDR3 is TGTGCCAGCAGAGACTACCAAGAGACCCAGTACTTC. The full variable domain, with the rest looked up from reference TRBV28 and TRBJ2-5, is DVKVTQSSRYLVKRTGEKVFLECVQDMDHENMFWYRQDPGLGLRLIYFSYDVKMKEKGDIPEGYSVSREKKERFSLILESASTNQTSMYLCASRDYQETQYFGPGTRLLVL.

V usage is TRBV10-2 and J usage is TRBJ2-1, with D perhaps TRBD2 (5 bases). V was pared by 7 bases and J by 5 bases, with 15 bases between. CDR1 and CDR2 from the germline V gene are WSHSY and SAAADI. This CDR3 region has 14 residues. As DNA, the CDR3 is TGCGCCAGCACCGGGGTACAGTTCGACAATGAGCAGTTCTTC. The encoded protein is CASTGVQFDNEQFF.

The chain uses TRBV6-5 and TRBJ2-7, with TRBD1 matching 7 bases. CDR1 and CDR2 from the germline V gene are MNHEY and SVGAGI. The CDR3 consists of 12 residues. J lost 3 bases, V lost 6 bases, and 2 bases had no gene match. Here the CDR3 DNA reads TGTGCCAGCAGGAGGGACAGCTACGAGCAGTACGTC. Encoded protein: CASRRDSYEQYV.